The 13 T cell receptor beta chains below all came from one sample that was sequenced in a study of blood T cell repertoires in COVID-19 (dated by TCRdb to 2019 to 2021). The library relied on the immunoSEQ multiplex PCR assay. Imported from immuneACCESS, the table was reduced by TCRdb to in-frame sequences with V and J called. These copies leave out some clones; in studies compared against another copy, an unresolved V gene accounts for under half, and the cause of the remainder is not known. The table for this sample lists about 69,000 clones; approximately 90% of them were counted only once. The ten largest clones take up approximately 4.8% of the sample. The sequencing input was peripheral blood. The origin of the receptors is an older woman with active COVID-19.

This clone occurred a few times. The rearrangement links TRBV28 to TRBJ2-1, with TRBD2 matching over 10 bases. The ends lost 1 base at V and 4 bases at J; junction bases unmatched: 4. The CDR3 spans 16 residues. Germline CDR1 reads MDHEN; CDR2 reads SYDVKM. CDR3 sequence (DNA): TGTGCCAGCAGTTTATCTAGCGGGAGTTTTTACAATGAGCAGTTCTTC. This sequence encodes CASSLSSGSFYNEQFF.

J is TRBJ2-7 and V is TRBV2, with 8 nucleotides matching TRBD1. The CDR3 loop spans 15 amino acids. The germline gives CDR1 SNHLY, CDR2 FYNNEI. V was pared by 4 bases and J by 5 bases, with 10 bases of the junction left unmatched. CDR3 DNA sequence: TGTGCCAGCAGTGCCGGGAGACAGGGGACCCACGAGCAGTACTTC. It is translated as CASSAGRQGTHEQYF.

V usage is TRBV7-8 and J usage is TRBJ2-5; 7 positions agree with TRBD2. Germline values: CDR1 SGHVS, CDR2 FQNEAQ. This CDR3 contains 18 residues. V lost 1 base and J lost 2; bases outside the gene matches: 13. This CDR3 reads CASSLVRWSGATQETQYF. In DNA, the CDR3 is TGTGCCAGCAGCTTAGTTCGGTGGAGCGGGGCTACTCAAGAGACCCAGTACTTC.

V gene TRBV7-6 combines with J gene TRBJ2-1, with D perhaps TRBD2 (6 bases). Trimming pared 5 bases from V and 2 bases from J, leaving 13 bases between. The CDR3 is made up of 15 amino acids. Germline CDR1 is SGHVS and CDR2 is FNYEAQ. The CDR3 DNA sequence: TGTGCCAGCAGCCTCCGGGACTCCACCTACAATGAGCAGTTCTTC. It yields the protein CASSLRDSTYNEQFF.

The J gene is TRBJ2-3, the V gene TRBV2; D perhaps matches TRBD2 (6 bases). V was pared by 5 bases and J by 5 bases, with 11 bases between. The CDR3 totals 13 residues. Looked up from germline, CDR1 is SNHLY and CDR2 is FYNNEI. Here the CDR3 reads CASSLQEGDTQYF. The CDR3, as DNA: TGTGCCAGCAGTCTACAGGAGGGAGATACGCAGTATTTT. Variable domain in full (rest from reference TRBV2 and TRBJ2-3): EPEVTQTPSHQVTQMGQEVILRCVPISNHLYFYWYRQILGQKVEFLVSFYNNEISEKSEIFDDQFSVERPDGSNFTLKIRSTKLEDSAMYFCASSLQEGDTQYFGPGTRLTVL.

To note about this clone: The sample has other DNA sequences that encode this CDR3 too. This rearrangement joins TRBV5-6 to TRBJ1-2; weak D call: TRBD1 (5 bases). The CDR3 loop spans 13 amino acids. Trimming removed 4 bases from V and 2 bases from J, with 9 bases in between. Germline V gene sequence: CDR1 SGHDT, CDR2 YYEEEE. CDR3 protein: CASSAGQNYGYTF. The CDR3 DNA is TGTGCCAGCAGCGCGGGGCAGAACTATGGCTACACCTTC.

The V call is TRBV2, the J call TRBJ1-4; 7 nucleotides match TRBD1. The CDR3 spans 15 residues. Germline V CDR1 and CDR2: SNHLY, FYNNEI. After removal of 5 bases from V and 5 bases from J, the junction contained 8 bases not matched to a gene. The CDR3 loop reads CASSTTGAPNEKLFF. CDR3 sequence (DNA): TGTGCCAGCAGTACAACAGGGGCTCCGAATGAAAAACTGTTTTTT. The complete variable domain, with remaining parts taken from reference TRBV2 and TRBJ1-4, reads EPEVTQTPSHQVTQMGQEVILRCVPISNHLYFYWYRQILGQKVEFLVSFYNNEISEKSEIFDDQFSVERPDGSNFTLKIRSTKLEDSAMYFCASSTTGAPNEKLFFGSGTQLSVL.

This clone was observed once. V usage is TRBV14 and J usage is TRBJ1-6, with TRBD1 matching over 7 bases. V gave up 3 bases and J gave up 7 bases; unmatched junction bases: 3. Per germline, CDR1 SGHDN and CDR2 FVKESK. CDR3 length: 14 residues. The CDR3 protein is CASSQGQRNSPLHF. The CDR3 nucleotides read TGTGCCAGCAGCCAGGGACAGAGAAATTCACCCCTCCACTTT.

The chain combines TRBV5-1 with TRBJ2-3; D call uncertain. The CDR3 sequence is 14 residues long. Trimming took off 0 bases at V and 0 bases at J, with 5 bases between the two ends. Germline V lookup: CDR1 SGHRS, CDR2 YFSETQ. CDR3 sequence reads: CASSLAQSTDTQYF. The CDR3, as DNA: TGCGCCAGCAGCTTGGCTCAGAGCACAGATACGCAGTATTTT.

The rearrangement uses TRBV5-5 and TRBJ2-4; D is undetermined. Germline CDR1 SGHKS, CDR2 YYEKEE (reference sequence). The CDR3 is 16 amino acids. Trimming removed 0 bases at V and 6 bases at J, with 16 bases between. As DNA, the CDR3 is TGTGCCAGCAGCTTGGGTAGGAGAGAAGAAAGAAACATTCAGTACTTC. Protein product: CASSLGRREERNIQYF.

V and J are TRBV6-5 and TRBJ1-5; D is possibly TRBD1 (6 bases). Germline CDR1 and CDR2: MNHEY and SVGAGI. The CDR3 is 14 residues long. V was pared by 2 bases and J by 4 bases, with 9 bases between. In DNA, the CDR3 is TGTGCCAGCAGTTACAGGGGGTCGAATCAGCCCCAGCATTTT. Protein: CASSYRGSNQPQHF.

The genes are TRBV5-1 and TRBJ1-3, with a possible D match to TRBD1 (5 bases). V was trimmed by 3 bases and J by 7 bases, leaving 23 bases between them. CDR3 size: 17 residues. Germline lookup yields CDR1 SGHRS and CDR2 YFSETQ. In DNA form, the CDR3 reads TGCGCCAGCAGCTCGGAACCCGCGGGACCCCCGAGGAACACCATATATTTT. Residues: CASSSEPAGPPRNTIYF.

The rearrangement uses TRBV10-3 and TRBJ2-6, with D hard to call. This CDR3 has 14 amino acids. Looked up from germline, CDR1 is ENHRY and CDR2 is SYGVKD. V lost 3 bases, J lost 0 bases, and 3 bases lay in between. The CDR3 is CAISDSSGANVLTF. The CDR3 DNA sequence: TGTGCCATCAGTGACTCCTCTGGGGCCAACGTCCTGACTTTC.